This T cell receptor (beta chain) was identified in a study of Ad26.COV2.S vaccination and SARS-CoV-2 variants. TCRdb's copy holds only in-frame clones and misses some; the assay was immunoSEQ multiplex PCR. The table records roughly 320,000 clones, just under 85% of them present only once. Indicated treatment: roughly 19 received Ad26.COV2.S at low or high dose, single or two shots; five or six received placebo; per-sample allocation not given. Vaccine and placebo recipients were sampled on day 63 after the first injection. Participants' vaccine, an Ad26 vector, delivered Wuhan-strain SARS-CoV-2 spike. Study-wide results and limits: The placebo group had lower spike-specific TCR breadth than the vaccine recipients did.

With respect to this clone: What it recognizes is unknown.

The sample in question was peripheral blood, obtained in a trial of Ad26.COV2.S vaccine versus placebo. The sequence was obtained from a person between 18 and 59 years old who received the Ad26.COV2.S COVID-19 vaccine or a placebo.

This chain's CDR3 is CASSLVVGSGYTF. The CDR3, as DNA: TGTGCCAGCAGCTTAGTGGTAGGGAGCGGCTACACCTTC. The chain has TRBV7-9 and TRBJ1-2; no clear D gene. V lost 1 base to trimming and J lost 8 bases, with 11 bases between them. Germline CDR1 reads SEHNR; CDR2 reads FQNEAQ (reference sequence). There are 13 residues in the CDR3.